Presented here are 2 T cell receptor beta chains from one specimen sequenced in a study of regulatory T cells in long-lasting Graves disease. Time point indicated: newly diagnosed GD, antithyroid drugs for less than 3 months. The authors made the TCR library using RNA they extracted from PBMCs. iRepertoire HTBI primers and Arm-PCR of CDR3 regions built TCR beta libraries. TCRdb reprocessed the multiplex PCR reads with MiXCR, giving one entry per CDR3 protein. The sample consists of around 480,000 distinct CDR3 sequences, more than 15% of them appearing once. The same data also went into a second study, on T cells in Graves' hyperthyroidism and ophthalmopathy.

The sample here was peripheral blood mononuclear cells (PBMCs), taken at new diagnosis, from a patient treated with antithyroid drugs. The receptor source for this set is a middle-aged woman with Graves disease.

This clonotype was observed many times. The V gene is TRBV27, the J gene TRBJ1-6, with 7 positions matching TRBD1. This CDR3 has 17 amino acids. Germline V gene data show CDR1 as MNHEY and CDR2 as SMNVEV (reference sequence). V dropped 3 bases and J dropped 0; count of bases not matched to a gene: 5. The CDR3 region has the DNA TGTGCCAGCAGTTTCGACAGGGTGGGCTCCTATAATTCACCCCTCCACTTT. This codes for CASSFDRVGSYNSPLHF.

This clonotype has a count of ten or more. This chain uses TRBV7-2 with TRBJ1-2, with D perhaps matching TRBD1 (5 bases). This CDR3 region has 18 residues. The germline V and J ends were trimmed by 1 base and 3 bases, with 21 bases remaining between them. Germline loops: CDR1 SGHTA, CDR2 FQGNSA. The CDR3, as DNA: TGTGCCAGCAGCTTAGTACCTTCCCGGACCGGGACTCACTATGGCTACACCTTC. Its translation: CASSLVPSRTGTHYGYTF.